The 18 T cell receptor beta chains in this list originate from one sample, sequenced in a study of T cell responses to AZD1222 COVID-19 vaccine. Assay: immunoSEQ multiplex PCR; the TCRdb copy retains only in-frame clones and omits some. The repertoire consists of over 150,000 clones, with about nine tenths occurring once and the leading ten covering more than 1.3%. Specimen: peripheral blood, collected on day 0 of AZD1222 vaccination. The receptor source for this set is an adult in good health.

V is TRBV23-1 and J is TRBJ1-4; D remains ambiguous. TRBV23-1 is labeled an ORF, and its function is uncertain. The ends were cut back, 0 bases at V and 5 bases at J, with 13 bases in the middle. The CDR3 has 16 residues. As DNA, the CDR3 is TGCGCCAGCAGTCAATCGGGGTGTTTGGTGAATGAAAAACTGTTTTTT. Translation: CASSQSGCLVNEKLFF.

The rearrangement links TRBV24-1 to TRBJ2-2; no firm D call. The length of the CDR3 is 12 residues. Per the germline V gene, CDR1 is KGHDR and CDR2 is SFDVKD. Trimming removed 1 base at V and 7 bases at J, with 3 bases between. CDR3 in DNA: TGTGCCACCAGTGATTTTCTCGGGGAGCTGTTTTTT. This gives the protein CATSDFLGELFF.

DNA of the CDR3: TGTGCCAGCAGTTTGAGGACAGGGTCGAGAAACACCATATATTTT. Its translation is CASSLRTGSRNTIYF. The chain couples TRBV6-5 to TRBJ1-3, with 8 bases lining up with TRBD1. CDR1 MNHEY and CDR2 SVGAGI come from the germline V gene. The CDR3 loop spans 15 amino acids. V lost 4 bases, J lost 5 bases, and 7 bases stayed unmatched.

This clone has only a few counts. The chain uses TRBV6-6 and TRBJ1-1, with D uncertain. The CDR3 totals 15 residues. Between the trimmed V and J ends, which lost 0 bases and 1 base, there was a span of 9 bases. Germline V CDR1 and CDR2: MNHNY, SVGAGI (reference sequence). The CDR3 DNA is TGTGCCAGCAGTTACTCGAACAGAGGGAACACTGAAGCTTTCTTT. It encodes CASSYSNRGNTEAFF.

The chain joins TRBV2 to TRBJ2-5; maybe TRBD1 (6 bases). CDR1 SNHLY and CDR2 FYNNEI come from the germline V gene. With 2 bases removed from V and 5 bases from J, the gap between germline ends came to 12 bases. This CDR3 spans 14 amino acids. CDR3 nucleotides: TGTGCCAGCAGTGAATGGGGGCCGGAGGAGACCCAGTACTTC. This sequence encodes CASSEWGPEETQYF.

This chain uses TRBV19 with TRBJ2-5; D remains unclear. CDR3 size: 15 residues. Germline loops: CDR1 LNHDA, CDR2 SQIVND (reference sequence). V was pared by 5 bases and J by 6 bases, with 19 bases between. The CDR3 loop reads CASSSPHPGRKTQYF. The CDR3 DNA reads as TGTGCCAGTAGTTCACCCCACCCGGGCCGGAAGACCCAGTACTTC.

The V gene is TRBV2, the J gene TRBJ2-1; 9 nucleotides align to TRBD1. Germline CDR1 reads SNHLY; CDR2 reads FYNNEI. This CDR3 comprises 17 residues. Trimming took 2 bases from V and 6 from J; bases not matched to a gene: 11. CDR3 protein: CASSEPGGRDRANEQFF. The DNA of the CDR3 is TGTGCCAGCAGTGAACCCGGAGGCCGGGACAGGGCCAATGAGCAGTTCTTC.

This rearrangement joins TRBV28 to TRBJ2-7; 8 positions match TRBD2. The germline V gene has CDR1 MDHEN and CDR2 SYDVKM. Trimming took 6 bases from V and 7 from J; bases not matched to a gene: 20. This CDR3 region has 17 residues. CDR3 loop: CASREYEGQFGGGEQYF. The DNA for the CDR3 is TGTGCCAGCAGAGAATACGAGGGACAATTTGGCGGGGGGGAGCAGTACTTC.

The J gene is TRBJ2-7, the V gene TRBV13; 13 positions match TRBD2. Germline V gene lookup returns CDR1 PRHDT and CDR2 FYEKMQ (reference sequence). V shed 4 bases, J shed 6 bases, and the junction held 6 bases outside the gene matches. The CDR3 totals 15 residues. CDR3 coding DNA: TGTGCCAGCAGCTCGTTGGGACTAGCGGGGTTCGAGCAGTACTTC. It yields the protein CASSSLGLAGFEQYF.

This clone has only one observation. This rearrangement joins TRBV14 to TRBJ1-1, with no clear D. CDR3 length equals 15 residues. V was trimmed by 2 bases and J by 0 bases, leaving 10 bases between them. The germline V gene has CDR1 SGHDN and CDR2 FVKESK. This CDR3 reads CASSQYRTLNTEAFF. CDR3 nucleotide sequence: TGTGCCAGCAGCCAATACCGGACTTTGAACACTGAAGCTTTCTTT.

The rearrangement joins TRBV5-1 to TRBJ1-4, with D maybe TRBD1 (6 bases). Germline CDR1 SGHRS, CDR2 YFSETQ. This CDR3 has 14 residues. V was trimmed by 6 bases and J by 7 bases, leaving 16 bases between them. The CDR3 reads CASTPGGGGEKLFF. The CDR3 DNA is TGCGCCAGCACCCCCGGAGGGGGTGGTGAAAAACTGTTTTTT.

This chain uses TRBV3-1 (or the pseudogene TRBV3-2) with TRBJ2-2; 9 bases match TRBD1. Trimming took 5 bases from V and 7 from J; bases not matched to a gene: 8. The CDR3 contains 15 residues. Germline assignment: CDR1 LGHDT and CDR2 YNNKEL (reference sequence). The CDR3 here is CASSETGGIGGELFF. The CDR3 bases are TGTGCCAGCAGCGAAACAGGGGGCATAGGCGGGGAGCTGTTTTTT.

The chain links TRBV5-1 to TRBJ2-7; D ambiguous. V lost 5 bases and J 2 bases, leaving 14 bases between the germline ends. Germline values: CDR1 SGHRS, CDR2 YFSETQ. The CDR3 loop spans 14 amino acids. Written as DNA, the CDR3 is TGCGCCAGCAGACCGGACGGACCCGCCTACGAGCAGTACTTC. Its protein is CASRPDGPAYEQYF.

This chain links TRBV7-2 with TRBJ1-5; maybe TRBD1 (5 bases). CDR1 and CDR2 from the germline V gene are SGHTA and FQGNSA. The CDR3 loop spans 16 amino acids. V shed 2 bases and J shed 2 bases, with 13 bases lying between them. CDR3 nucleotides: TGTGCCAGCAGCTTATGGCGGGACTGGGGCAATCAGCCCCAGCATTTT. This translates into CASSLWRDWGNQPQHF.

The chain employs TRBV19 and TRBJ1-1; D gene ambiguous. V was clipped by 7 bases and J by 4 bases, with 7 bases between them. Germline V gene lookup returns CDR1 LNHDA and CDR2 SQIVND (reference sequence). This CDR3 is built from 11 residues. CDR3 residues: CASNFGTEAFF. Written as DNA, the CDR3 is TGTGCCAGTAATTTCGGCACTGAAGCTTTCTTT. The whole variable domain, filled in from reference TRBV19 and TRBJ1-1, reads DGGITQSPKYLFRKEGQNVTLSCEQNLNHDAMYWYRQDPGQGLRLIYYSQIVNDFQKGDIAEGYSVSREKKESFPLTVTSAQKNPTAFYLCASNFGTEAFFGQGTRLTVV.

This chain joins TRBV7-2 and TRBJ1-5; the match to TRBD1 covers 8 bases. The CDR3 extends over 13 amino acids. V shed 5 bases, J shed 6 bases, and the junction held 3 bases outside the gene matches. CDR1 is SGHTA and CDR2 is FQGNSA in the germline V gene. The chain's CDR3 is CASSLDRGQPQHF. The CDR3 DNA follows: TGTGCCAGCAGCCTAGACAGGGGTCAGCCCCAGCATTTT.

V is TRBV18 and J is TRBJ1-2; 7 bases line up with TRBD1. CDR1 and CDR2 from the germline V gene are KGHSH and LQKENI. Trimming cost V 4 bases and J 3 bases; bases outside gene matches: 2. CDR3 length: 13 residues. The CDR3 region has the DNA TGTGCCAGCTCACTTCAGGGGGACTATGGCTACACCTTC. This gives the protein CASSLQGDYGYTF.

The J gene is TRBJ1-1, the V gene TRBV28, with D perhaps TRBD1 (6 bases). CDR3 size: 17 residues. V was clipped by 2 bases and J by 1 base, with 17 bases between them. Germline CDR1 and CDR2: MDHEN and SYDVKM. This CDR3 reads CASSLRIDSTGNTEAFF. DNA of the CDR3: TGTGCCAGCAGTTTACGAATCGATTCGACAGGGAACACTGAAGCTTTCTTT.